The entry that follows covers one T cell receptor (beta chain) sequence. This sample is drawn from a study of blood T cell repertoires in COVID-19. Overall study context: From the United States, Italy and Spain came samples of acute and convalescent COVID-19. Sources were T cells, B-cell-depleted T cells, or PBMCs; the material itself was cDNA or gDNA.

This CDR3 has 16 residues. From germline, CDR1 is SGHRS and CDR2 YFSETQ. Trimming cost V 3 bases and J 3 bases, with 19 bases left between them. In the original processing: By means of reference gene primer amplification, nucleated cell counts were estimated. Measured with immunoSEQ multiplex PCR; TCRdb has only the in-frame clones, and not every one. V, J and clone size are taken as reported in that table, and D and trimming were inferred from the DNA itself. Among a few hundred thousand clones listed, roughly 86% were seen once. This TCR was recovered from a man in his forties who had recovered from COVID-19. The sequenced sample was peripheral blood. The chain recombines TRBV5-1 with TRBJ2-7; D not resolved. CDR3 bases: TGCGCCAGCAGCTCGGCTCTCGGCACAGAAGTCTACGAGCAGTACTTC. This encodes CASSSALGTEVYEQYF. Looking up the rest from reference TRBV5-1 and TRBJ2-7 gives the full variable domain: KAGVTQTPRYLIKTRGQQVTLSCSPISGHRSVSWYQQTPGQGLQFLFEYFSETQRNKGNFPGRFSGRQFSNSRSEMNVSTLELGDSALYLCASSSALGTEVYEQYFGPGTRLTVT.